What follows are 17 T cell receptor beta chains derived from one specimen sequenced in a study of cytomegalovirus exposure and HLA in healthy donors. This PCR relied on a set of 60 Vbeta primers and 13 Jbeta primers. Method: immunoSEQ multiplex PCR; TCRdb's copy keeps in-frame clones and lacks some. The sample has some 140,000 clones, around 80% seen once. Sequencing was performed on PBMCs. The receptors were sampled from a man aged 25-45 years in good health.

The V and J genes are TRBV18 and TRBJ1-5; D is undetermined. V was pared by 4 bases and J by 2 bases, with 12 bases between. Germline V gives CDR1 KGHSH, CDR2 LQKENI. This CDR3 region has 15 residues. The CDR3 DNA sequence: TGTGCCAGCTCACTCAGCCTAGGAGGCAATCAGCCCCAGCATTTT. This codes for CASSLSLGGNQPQHF.

The chain is built from TRBV7-6 and TRBJ2-2, with TRBD2 identical over 8 bases. After removal of 2 bases from V and 6 bases from J, the junction contained 8 bases not matched to a gene. Germline V gives CDR1 SGHVS, CDR2 FNYEAQ. The CDR3 totals 16 residues. This CDR3 is CASSLSGTSISGELFF. CDR3 sequence (DNA): TGTGCCAGCAGCTTATCCGGGACTAGTATCTCCGGGGAGCTGTTTTTT.

As for this clone: One end of the junction is discordant with germline, which a read error may explain. V is TRBV9 and J is TRBJ2-4; tentative D call: TRBD2 (6 bases). The CDR3 contains 14 residues. Germline lookup yields CDR1 SGDLS and CDR2 YYNGEE. The chain's CDR3 is CASSPREAKNIRYF. The CDR3 bases are TGTGCCAGCAGCCCCAGGGAGGCCAAAAACATTCGGTACTTC.

This clone was picked up many times. The V and J genes are TRBV18 and TRBJ2-1; 8 bases line up with TRBD1. This CDR3 is 15 amino acids long. Germline V lookup: CDR1 KGHSH, CDR2 LQKENI. With 1 base clipped from V and 6 bases from J, the junction kept 5 bases outside the gene matches. The CDR3 nucleotides are TGTGCCAGCTCACCACGGCAGGGGGCTGGCAATGAGCAGTTCTTC. Its translation: CASSPRQGAGNEQFF.

The CDR3 bases are TGTGCCAGCTCACGTGGGACAGGGATTGGGGGAAACATTCAGTACTTC. This encodes CASSRGTGIGGNIQYF. The rearrangement uses TRBV18 and TRBJ2-4, with 9 bases identical to TRBD1. Trimming removed 4 bases from V and 6 bases from J; junction bases left unmatched: 10. Germline V gene sequence: CDR1 KGHSH, CDR2 LQKENI. CDR3 length equals 16 residues.

The chain joins TRBV18 to TRBJ2-5; 7 bases are shared with TRBD1. The CDR3 has 14 amino acids. Germline-derived CDR1 and CDR2 are KGHSH and LQKENI. After removal of 4 bases from V and 5 bases from J, the junction contained 7 bases not matched to a gene. The chain's CDR3 is CASSRTGVGETQYF. CDR3 bases: TGTGCCAGCTCACGGACAGGAGTAGGGGAGACCCAGTACTTC.

The CDR3 region is CASSVATGQETQYF. For the CDR3, the DNA is TGCGCCAGCAGTGTAGCCACGGGGCAAGAGACCCAGTACTTC. The chain is built from TRBV10-1 and TRBJ2-5; D perhaps matches TRBD2 (5 bases). The CDR3 covers 14 residues. Germline V gene sequence: CDR1 WNHNN, CDR2 SYGVQD (reference sequence). V was pared by 4 bases and J by 2 bases, with 11 bases between.

This chain uses TRBV11-2 with TRBJ2-7, with 11 positions matching TRBD2. Germline CDR1 reads SGHAT; CDR2 reads FQNNGV. J lost 3 bases, V lost 2 bases, and 3 bases had no gene match. The CDR3 is made up of 15 amino acids. The CDR3 region has the DNA TGTGCCAGCAGCTTACTAGCGGGAGGTTTCTACGAGCAGTACTTC. This encodes CASSLLAGGFYEQYF.

This sequence joins TRBV6-4 and TRBJ2-3; 13 bases line up with TRBD2. The V and J ends lost 0 bases and 5 bases, in that order; junction bases with no gene match: 5. CDR1 is MRHNA and CDR2 is SNTAGT in the germline V gene. This CDR3 is 17 amino acids long. The CDR3 nucleotides read TGTGCCAGCAGTGACTCACGGACTAGCGGGAGATTAGATACGCAGTATTTT. This translates into CASSDSRTSGRLDTQYF.

The V and J genes are TRBV7-8 and TRBJ2-1; 7 nucleotides align to TRBD2. Per germline, CDR1 SGHVS and CDR2 FQNEAQ. Trimming cost V 5 bases and J 8 bases; bases outside gene matches: 3. This CDR3 is built from 12 residues. The CDR3 DNA reads TGTGCCAGCAGCCTGAGCGGGGATGAGCAGTTCTTC. Protein: CASSLSGDEQFF.

Only a few counts were recorded for this clone. The V and J genes are TRBV6-5 and TRBJ1-4; TRBD1 might be the D (6 bases). Between the trimmed V and J ends, which lost 7 bases and 8 bases, there was a span of 17 bases. Germline-derived CDR1 and CDR2 are MNHEY and SVGAGI. The CDR3 loop spans 14 amino acids. The CDR3 loop reads CASKTGGAREKLFF. Written as DNA, the CDR3 is TGTGCCAGCAAGACGGGGGGGGCGCGGGAAAAACTGTTTTTT.

The V call is TRBV11-3, the J call TRBJ2-4; 7 bases agree with TRBD1. Germline trimming cut 5 bases from V and 0 bases from J; bases unmatched to any gene: 4. Germline V gives CDR1 SGHNT, CDR2 YENEEA. CDR3 length: 15 residues. CDR3 region: CASSTGTVAKNIQYF. The CDR3 DNA reads as TGTGCCAGCAGCACTGGGACAGTAGCCAAAAACATTCAGTACTTC.

V and J are TRBV7-6 and TRBJ2-1; TRBD2 is a possible D gene (7 bases). From germline, CDR1 is SGHVS and CDR2 FNYEAQ. V shed 5 bases and J shed 4 bases, with 15 bases lying between them. CDR3 length equals 15 residues. DNA for the CDR3: TGTGCCAGCAGCCCGGGGGGCGGGATTTACAATGAGCAGTTCTTC. Protein: CASSPGGGIYNEQFF.

This clone has only one observation. The gene calls are TRBV9 and TRBJ1-2; D is perhaps TRBD1 (6 bases). CDR3 length equals 14 residues. V lost 3 bases and J lost 4, with 13 bases in between. Germline V CDR1 and CDR2: SGDLS, YYNGEE. CDR3 amino acids: CASSANSDSYGYTF. In nucleotides, the CDR3 is TGTGCCAGCAGCGCTAATTCGGACAGCTATGGCTACACCTTC.

In its sample, this clone was seen a few times. The gene calls are TRBV7-7 and TRBJ2-3; 9 bases agree with TRBD2. CDR1 and CDR2 (germline): SSHAT, FNYEAQ (reference sequence). The CDR3 covers 16 residues. The trim removed 5 bases at V and 4 bases at J, leaving 10 bases unmatched. This CDR3 reads CASSPGGSGSADTQYF. CDR3 sequence (DNA): TGTGCCAGCAGCCCGGGGGGTAGCGGGAGCGCAGATACGCAGTATTTT.

The chain uses TRBV9 and TRBJ1-2; TRBD1 aligns across 9 bases. Trimming took 4 bases from V and 7 from J; bases not matched to a gene: 5. CDR1 is SGDLS, CDR2 YYNGEE, per germline. This CDR3 contains 13 residues. The CDR3 loop is CASSLPGQGGYTF. Written as DNA, the CDR3 is TGTGCCAGCAGCCTACCGGGACAGGGTGGCTACACCTTC.

The chain combines TRBV28 with TRBJ1-2; D remains ambiguous. The CDR3 totals 15 residues. Trimming took off 5 bases at V and 1 base at J, with 14 bases between the two ends. Per the germline V gene, CDR1 is MDHEN and CDR2 is SYDVKM. CDR3: CASSRRGVGNYGYTF. As DNA, the CDR3 is TGTGCCAGCAGTAGGCGCGGGGTCGGTAACTATGGCTACACCTTC.